The sequence of this T cell receptor (beta chain) was determined in a study of shared clonotypes between healthy human individuals. Study observations and caveats: The study generally estimated greater richness for naive than memory subsets.

Germline CDR1 reads MNHEY; CDR2 reads SMNVEV (reference sequence). This CDR3 contains 16 residues. V dropped 6 bases and J dropped 2; count of bases not matched to a gene: 11. The method was immunoSEQ multiplex PCR; TCRdb's version includes in-frame clones alone and lacks a portion of them. This sample has around 120,000 clones, with less than 75% found just once. To note about this clone: What it binds is not known.

Specimen: memory CD8+ T cells sorted from blood. Subset indicated: CD45RO+ cells pooled with CCR7-negative TemRA cells. This TCR came from a woman aged 25-40 years in good health. The chain carries TRBV27 and TRBJ2-3, with 7 nucleotides matching TRBD2. The CDR3 DNA is TGTGCCAGCAGAAATACATTAGCGGGTTTCACAGATACGCAGTATTTT. It specifies CASRNTLAGFTDTQYF.